This T cell receptor beta chain was recovered during a study of T cell repertoires in cytomegalovirus infection. From germline, CDR1 is GTSNPN and CDR2 SVGIG (reference sequence). Trimming shortened V by 0 bases and J by 7 bases, and 7 bases separated the two germline ends. The CDR3 has 13 residues. TCRdb passed the reads through MiXCR, listing each CDR3 protein once. The sample lists some 350,000 distinct CDR3 sequences, about 35% occurring once. This clonotype has at least ten counts. Its matching antigen is unknown. This material consisted of cultured PBMCs, taken from culture after CMV antigen stimulation. The sequence was collected from a human donor in good health (CMV status not recorded). Some clones in this sample may be carry-over from other donors' samples. V usage is TRBV30 and J usage is TRBJ1-6, with D uncertain. This CDR3 reads CAWSVPGNSPLHF. CDR3 coding DNA: TGTGCCTGGAGTGTACCCGGAAATTCACCCCTCCACTTT.